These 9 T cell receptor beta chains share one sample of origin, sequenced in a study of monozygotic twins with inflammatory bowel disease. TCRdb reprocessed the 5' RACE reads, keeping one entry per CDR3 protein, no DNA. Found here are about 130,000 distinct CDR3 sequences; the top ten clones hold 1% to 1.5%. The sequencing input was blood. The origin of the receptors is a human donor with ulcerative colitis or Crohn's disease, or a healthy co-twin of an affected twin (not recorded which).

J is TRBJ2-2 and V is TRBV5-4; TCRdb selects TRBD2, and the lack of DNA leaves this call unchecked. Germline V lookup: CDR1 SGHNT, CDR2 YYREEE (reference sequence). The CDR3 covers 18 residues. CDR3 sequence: CASSIRRLARGNTGELFF.

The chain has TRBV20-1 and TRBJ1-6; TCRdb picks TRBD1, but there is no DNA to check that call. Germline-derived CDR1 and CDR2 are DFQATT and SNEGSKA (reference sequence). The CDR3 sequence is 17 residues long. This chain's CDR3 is CSARRPEGRDYNSPLHF.

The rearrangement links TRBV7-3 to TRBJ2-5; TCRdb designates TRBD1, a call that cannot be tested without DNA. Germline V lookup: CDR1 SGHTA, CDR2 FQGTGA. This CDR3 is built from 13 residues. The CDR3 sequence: CASSLGTGETQYF.

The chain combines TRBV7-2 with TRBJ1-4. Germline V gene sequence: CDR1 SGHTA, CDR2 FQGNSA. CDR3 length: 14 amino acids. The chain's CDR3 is CASSLRVSPEKLFF.

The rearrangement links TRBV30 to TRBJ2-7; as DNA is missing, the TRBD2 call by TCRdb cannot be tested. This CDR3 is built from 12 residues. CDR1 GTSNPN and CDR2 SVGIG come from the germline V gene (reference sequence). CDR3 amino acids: CAGKIGGREQYF.

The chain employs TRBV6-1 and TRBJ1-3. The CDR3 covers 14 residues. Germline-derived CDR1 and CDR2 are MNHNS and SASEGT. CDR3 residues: CASSEPNDGNTIYF.

The CDR3 sequence: CASSRRGGEIGNTIYF. The J gene is TRBJ1-3, the V gene TRBV11-2; with no DNA, the TCRdb D assignment of TRBD1 cannot be verified. Germline V gives CDR1 SGHAT, CDR2 FQNNGV. This CDR3 region has 16 residues. The whole variable domain, remainder taken from reference TRBV11-2 and TRBJ1-3, is EAGVAQSPRYKIIEKRQSVAFWCNPISGHATLYWYQQILGQGPKLLIQFQNNGVVDDSQLPKDRFSAERLKGVDSTLKIQPAKLEDSAVYLCASSRRGGEIGNTIYFGEGSWLTVV.

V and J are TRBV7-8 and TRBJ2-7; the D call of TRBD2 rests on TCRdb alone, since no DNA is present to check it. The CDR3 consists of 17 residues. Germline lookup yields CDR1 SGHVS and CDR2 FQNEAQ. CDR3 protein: CASSLARASGSSYEQYF.

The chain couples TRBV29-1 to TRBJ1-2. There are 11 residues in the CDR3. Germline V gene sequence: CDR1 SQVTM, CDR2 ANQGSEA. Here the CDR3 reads CSVGQGWDYTF.